What follows describes a single TCR beta chain. Its specificity is unknown. This specimen belongs to a study of T cells in lung cancer brain metastases. Study in general: Median interval between primary and brain metastasis samples was 300 to 450 days.

The repertoire was sequenced with immunoSEQ multiplex PCR; TCRdb's copy has only in-frame clones and lacks some. The data show approximately 1,700 clones, around 89% seen once. Study-wide findings and caveats: Effects of preoperative corticosteroids on T cell infiltration in brain metastases could not be controlled.

Losses at the gene ends were 6 bases for V and 3 bases for J; bases not matched to a gene: 8. The CDR3 runs 14 residues. CDR1 is SNHLY and CDR2 is FYNNEI in the germline V gene. Sequenced sample: tumor tissue from a brain metastasis. The receptor's source is a man in his sixties with non-small cell lung cancer that had spread to the brain. The chain is built from TRBV2 and TRBJ2-7; 7 bases map to TRBD1. This CDR3 is CASSPTGIIYEQYF. The CDR3, as DNA: TGTGCCAGCAGCCCGACAGGGATTATCTACGAGCAGTACTTC.